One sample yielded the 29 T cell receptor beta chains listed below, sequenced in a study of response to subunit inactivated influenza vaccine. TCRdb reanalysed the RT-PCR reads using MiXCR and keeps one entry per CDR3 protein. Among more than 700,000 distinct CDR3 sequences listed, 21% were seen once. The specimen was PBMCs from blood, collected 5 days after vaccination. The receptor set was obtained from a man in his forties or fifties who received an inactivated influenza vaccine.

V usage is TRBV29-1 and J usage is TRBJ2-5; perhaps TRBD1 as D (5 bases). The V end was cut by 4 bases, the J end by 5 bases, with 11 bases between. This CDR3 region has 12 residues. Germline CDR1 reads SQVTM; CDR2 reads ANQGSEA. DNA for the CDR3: TGCAGCGTTGTAAGACAGTTGGAGACCCAGTACTTC. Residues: CSVVRQLETQYF.

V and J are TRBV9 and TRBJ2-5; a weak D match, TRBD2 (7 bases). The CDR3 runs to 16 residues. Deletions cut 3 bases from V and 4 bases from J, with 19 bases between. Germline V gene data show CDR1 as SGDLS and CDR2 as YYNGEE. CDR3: CASSGTRGFNLETQYF. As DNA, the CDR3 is TGTGCCAGCAGCGGGACTAGGGGGTTTAATTTAGAGACCCAGTACTTC.

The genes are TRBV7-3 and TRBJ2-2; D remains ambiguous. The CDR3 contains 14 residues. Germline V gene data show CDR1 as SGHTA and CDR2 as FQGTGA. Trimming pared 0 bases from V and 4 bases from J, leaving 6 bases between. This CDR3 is CASSLTSATGELFF. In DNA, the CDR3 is TGTGCCAGCAGCTTAACATCGGCCACCGGGGAGCTGTTTTTT.

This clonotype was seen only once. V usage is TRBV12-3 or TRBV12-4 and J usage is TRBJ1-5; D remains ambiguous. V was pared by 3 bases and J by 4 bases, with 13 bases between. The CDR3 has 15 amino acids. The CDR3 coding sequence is TGTGCCAGCAGTTTGTCAGGACTTCTTAATCAGCCCCAGCATTTT. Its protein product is CASSLSGLLNQPQHF.

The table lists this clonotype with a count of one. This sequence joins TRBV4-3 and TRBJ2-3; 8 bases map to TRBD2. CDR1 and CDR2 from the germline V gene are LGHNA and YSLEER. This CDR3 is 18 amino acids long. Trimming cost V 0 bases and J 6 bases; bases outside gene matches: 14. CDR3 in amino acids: CASSQDTGQRGPRDTQYF. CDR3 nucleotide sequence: TGCGCCAGCAGCCAAGATACTGGCCAGCGGGGGCCGAGGGATACGCAGTATTTT.

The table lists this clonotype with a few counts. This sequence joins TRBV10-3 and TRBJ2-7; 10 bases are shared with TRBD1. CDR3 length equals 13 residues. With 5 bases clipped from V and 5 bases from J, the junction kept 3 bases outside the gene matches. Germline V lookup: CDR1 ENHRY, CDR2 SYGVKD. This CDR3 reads CAISTGQGDEQYF. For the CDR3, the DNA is TGTGCCATCAGTACCGGACAGGGGGACGAGCAGTACTTC.

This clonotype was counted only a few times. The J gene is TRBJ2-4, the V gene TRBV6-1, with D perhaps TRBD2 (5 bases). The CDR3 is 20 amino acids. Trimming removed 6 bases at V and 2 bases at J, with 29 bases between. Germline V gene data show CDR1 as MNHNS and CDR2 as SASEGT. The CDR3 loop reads CASRNGQFPSGRRTKNIQYF. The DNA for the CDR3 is TGTGCCAGCAGGAACGGCCAATTTCCCTCGGGAAGACGGACCAAAAACATTCAGTACTTC.

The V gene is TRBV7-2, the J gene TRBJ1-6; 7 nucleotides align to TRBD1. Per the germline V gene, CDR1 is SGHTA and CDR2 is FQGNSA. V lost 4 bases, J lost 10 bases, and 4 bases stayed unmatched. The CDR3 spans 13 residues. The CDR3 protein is CASSSDRASPLHF. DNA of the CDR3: TGTGCCAGCAGCTCCGACAGGGCCTCACCCCTCCACTTT. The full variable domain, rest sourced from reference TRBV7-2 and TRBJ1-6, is GAGVSQSPSNKVTEKGKDVELRCDPISGHTALYWYRQSLGQGLEFLIYFQGNSAPDKSGLPSDRFSAERTGGSVSTLTIQRTQQEDSAVYLCASSSDRASPLHFGNGTRLTVT.

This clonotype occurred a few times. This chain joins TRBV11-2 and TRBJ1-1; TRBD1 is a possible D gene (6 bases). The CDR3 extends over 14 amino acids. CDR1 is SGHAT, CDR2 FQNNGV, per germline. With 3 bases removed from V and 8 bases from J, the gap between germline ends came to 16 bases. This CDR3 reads CASSFDSTGPEAFF. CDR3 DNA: TGTGCCAGCAGCTTCGATTCGACAGGTCCAGAAGCTTTCTTT.

CDR3 in DNA: TGTGCCAGCAGTTACTCGGGCCAGAATTTGGTAAAACTGTTTTTT. Protein: CASSYSGQNLVKLFF. The chain is built from TRBV6-5 and TRBJ1-4; D gene uncertain. Trimming took off 0 bases at V and 10 bases at J, with 15 bases between the two ends. This CDR3 contains 15 residues. Germline values: CDR1 MNHEY, CDR2 SVGAGI.

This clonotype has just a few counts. The CDR3 spells CASSLAEQNYEQYF. The CDR3 coding sequence is TGTGCCAGCAGCTTAGCAGAACAGAACTACGAGCAGTACTTC. This sequence joins TRBV7-9 and TRBJ2-7; D remains unclear. This CDR3 contains 14 residues. Trimming removed 0 bases from V and 3 bases from J, with 9 bases in between. Germline lookup yields CDR1 SEHNR and CDR2 FQNEAQ (reference sequence).

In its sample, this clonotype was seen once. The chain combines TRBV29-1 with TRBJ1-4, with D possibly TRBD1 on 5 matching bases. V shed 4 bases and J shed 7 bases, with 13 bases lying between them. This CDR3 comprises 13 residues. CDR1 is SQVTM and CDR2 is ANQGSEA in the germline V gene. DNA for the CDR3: TGCAGCGTTGGATGGGGGGGAGGTGAAAAACTGTTTTTT. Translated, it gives CSVGWGGGEKLFF. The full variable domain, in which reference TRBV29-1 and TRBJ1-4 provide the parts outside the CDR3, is SAVISQKPSRDICQRGTSLTIQCQVDSQVTMMFWYRQQPGQSLTLIATANQGSEATYESGFVIDKFPISRPNLTFSTLTVSNMSPEDSSIYLCSVGWGGGEKLFFGSGTQLSVL.

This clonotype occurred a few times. The CDR3 nucleotides read TGTGCCACCAGTGATCCGGGGCGGAACACCGGGGAGCTGTTTTTT. It translates to CATSDPGRNTGELFF. The rearrangement uses TRBV24-1 and TRBJ2-2, with D perhaps given as TRBD1 or TRBD2 (5 bases each). V lost 3 bases and J lost 1, with 8 bases in between. CDR3 length: 15 residues. Germline CDR1 and CDR2: KGHDR and SFDVKD.

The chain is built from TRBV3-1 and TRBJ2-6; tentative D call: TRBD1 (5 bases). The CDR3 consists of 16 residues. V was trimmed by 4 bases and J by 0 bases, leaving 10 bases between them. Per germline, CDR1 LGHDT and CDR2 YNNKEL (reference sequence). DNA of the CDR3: TGTGCCAGCAGCCCTTCAGGGTTCTCTGGGGCCAACGTCCTGACTTTC. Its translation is CASSPSGFSGANVLTF. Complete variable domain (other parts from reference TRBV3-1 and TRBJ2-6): DTAVSQTPKYLVTQMGNDKSIKCEQNLGHDTMYWYKQDSKKFLKIMFSYNNKELIINETVPNRFSPKSPDKAHLNLHINSLELGDSAVYFCASSPSGFSGANVLTFGAGSRLTVL.

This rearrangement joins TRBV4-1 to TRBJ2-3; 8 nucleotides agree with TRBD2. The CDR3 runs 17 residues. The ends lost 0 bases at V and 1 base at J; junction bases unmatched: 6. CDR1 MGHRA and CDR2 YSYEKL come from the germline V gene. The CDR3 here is CASSQDYRAGGTDTQYF. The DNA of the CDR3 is TGCGCCAGCAGCCAAGATTATAGAGCGGGGGGCACAGATACGCAGTATTTT.

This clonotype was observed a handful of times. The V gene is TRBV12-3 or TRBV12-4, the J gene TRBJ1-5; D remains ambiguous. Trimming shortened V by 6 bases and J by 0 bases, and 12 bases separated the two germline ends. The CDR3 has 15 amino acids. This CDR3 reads CASRPAGPSNQPQHF. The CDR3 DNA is TGTGCCAGCAGACCAGCGGGCCCTAGCAATCAGCCCCAGCATTTT.

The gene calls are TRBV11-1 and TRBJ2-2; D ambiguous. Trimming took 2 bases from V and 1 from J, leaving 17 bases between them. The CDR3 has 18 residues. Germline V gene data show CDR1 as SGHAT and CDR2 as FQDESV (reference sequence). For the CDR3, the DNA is TGTGCCAGCAGCTTATTCTTGATCTGGGGAAGGAACACCGGGGAGCTGTTTTTT. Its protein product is CASSLFLIWGRNTGELFF.

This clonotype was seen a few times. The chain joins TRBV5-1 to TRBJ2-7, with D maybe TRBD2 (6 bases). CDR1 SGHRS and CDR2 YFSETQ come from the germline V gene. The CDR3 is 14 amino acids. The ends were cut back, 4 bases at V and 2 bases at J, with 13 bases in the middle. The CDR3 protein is CASSPTGVAYEQYF. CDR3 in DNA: TGCGCCAGCAGCCCCACGGGGGTCGCCTACGAGCAGTACTTC.

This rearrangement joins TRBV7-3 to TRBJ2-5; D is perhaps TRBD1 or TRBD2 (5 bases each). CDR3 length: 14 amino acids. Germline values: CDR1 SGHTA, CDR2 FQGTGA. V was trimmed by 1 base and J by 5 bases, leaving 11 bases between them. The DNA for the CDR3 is TGTGCCAGCAGCTTAAGGGGGTTTGGGGAGACCCAGTACTTC. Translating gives CASSLRGFGETQYF.

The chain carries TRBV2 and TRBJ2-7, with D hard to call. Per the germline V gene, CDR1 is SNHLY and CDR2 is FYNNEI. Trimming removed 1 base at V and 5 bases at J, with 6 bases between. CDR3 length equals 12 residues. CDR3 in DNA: TGTGCCAGCAGTGAAGGGAGCGACGAGCAGTACTTC. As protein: CASSEGSDEQYF. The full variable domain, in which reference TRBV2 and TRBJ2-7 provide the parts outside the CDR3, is EPEVTQTPSHQVTQMGQEVILRCVPISNHLYFYWYRQILGQKVEFLVSFYNNEISEKSEIFDDQFSVERPDGSNFTLKIRSTKLEDSAMYFCASSEGSDEQYFGPGTRLTVT.

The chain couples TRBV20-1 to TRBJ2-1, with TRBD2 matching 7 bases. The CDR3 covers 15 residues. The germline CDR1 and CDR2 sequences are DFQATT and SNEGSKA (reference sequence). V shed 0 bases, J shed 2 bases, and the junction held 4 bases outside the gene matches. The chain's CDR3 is CSARDPGGAYNEQFF. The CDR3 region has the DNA TGCAGTGCTAGAGACCCGGGGGGAGCCTACAATGAGCAGTTCTTC.

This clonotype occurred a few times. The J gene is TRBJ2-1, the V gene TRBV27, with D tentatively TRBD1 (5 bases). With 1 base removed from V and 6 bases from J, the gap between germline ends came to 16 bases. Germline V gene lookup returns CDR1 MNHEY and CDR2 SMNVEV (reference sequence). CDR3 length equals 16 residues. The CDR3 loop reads CASSLFGQGGINEQFF. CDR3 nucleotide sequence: TGTGCCAGCAGTTTATTTGGCCAGGGTGGTATCAATGAGCAGTTCTTC.

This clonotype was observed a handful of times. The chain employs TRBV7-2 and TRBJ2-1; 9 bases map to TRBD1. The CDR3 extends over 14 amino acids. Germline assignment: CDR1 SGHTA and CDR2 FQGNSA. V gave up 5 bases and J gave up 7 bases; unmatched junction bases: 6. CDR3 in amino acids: CASSRDREVNEQFF. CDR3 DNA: TGTGCCAGCAGCCGGGACAGGGAGGTTAATGAGCAGTTCTTC.

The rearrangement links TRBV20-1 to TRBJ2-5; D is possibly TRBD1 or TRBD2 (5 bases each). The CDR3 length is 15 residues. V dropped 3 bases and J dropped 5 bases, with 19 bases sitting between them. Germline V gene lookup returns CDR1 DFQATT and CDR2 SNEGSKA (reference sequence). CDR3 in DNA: TGCAGTGCTAGTGCCTCATGGGGGACCCGGGAGACCCAGTACTTC. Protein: CSASASWGTRETQYF.

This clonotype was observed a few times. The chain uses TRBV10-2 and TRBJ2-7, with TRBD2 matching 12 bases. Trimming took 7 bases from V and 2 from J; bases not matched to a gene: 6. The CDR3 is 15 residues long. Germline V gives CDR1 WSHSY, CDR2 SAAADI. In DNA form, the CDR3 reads TGCGCCAGCACCCGGACTAGCGGGGCCACCTACGAGCAGTACTTC. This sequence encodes CASTRTSGATYEQYF.

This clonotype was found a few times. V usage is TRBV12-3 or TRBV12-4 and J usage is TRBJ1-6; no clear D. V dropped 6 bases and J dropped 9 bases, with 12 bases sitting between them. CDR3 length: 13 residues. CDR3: CASRYGFSSPLHF. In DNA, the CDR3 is TGTGCCAGCAGATATGGGTTTTCTTCACCCCTCCACTTT.

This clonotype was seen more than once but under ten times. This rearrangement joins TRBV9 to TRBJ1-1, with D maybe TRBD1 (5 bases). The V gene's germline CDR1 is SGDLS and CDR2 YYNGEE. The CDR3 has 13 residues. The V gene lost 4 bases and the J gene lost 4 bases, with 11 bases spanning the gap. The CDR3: CASSRGSGTEAFF. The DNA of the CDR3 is TGTGCCAGCAGCAGGGGCTCCGGCACTGAAGCTTTCTTT.

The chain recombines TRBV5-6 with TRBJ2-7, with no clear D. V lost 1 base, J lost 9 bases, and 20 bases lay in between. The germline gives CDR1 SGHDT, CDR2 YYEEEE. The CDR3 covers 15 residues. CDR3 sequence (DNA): TGTGCCAGCAGCTTGATGGTCCGCACCTCCGTGCGGCAGTACTTC. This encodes CASSLMVRTSVRQYF.

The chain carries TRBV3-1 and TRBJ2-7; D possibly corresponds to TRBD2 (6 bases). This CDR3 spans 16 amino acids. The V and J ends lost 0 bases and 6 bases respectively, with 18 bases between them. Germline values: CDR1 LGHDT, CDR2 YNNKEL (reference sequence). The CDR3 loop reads CASSQEAVTGVGEQYF. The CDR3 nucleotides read TGTGCCAGCAGCCAAGAAGCTGTCACGGGGGTTGGCGAGCAGTACTTC.